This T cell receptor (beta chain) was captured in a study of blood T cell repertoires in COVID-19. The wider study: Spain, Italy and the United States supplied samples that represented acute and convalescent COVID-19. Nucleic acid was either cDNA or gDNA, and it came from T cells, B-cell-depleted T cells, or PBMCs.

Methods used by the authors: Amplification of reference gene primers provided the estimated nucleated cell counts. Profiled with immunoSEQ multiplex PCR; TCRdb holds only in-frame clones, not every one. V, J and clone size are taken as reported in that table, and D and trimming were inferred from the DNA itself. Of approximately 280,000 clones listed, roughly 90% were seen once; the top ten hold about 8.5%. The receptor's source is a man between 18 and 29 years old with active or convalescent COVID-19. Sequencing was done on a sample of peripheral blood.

The CDR3 DNA sequence: TGCGCCAGCAGCCAAGATCTCCAGTTCTCCTACGAGCAGTACTTC. It encodes CASSQDLQFSYEQYF. This chain links TRBV4-1 with TRBJ2-7, with D hard to call. The CDR3 has 15 amino acids. The V gene lost 0 bases and the J gene lost 0 bases, with 9 bases spanning the gap. Germline CDR1 and CDR2: MGHRA and YSYEKL.